Shown below are 18 T cell receptor beta chains from a single sample sequenced in a study of blood T cell repertoires in COVID-19. Sequencing was performed with immunoSEQ multiplex PCR; in TCRdb, only in-frame clones are kept and a portion is missing. This table has about 110,000 clones, less than 75% appearing once. The specimen sequenced was peripheral blood. These TCRs come from a woman in her forties with acute or convalescent COVID-19.

The chain recombines TRBV10-2 with TRBJ1-6; 8 positions match TRBD1. Germline V gene data show CDR1 as WSHSY and CDR2 as SAAADI. The CDR3 sequence is 13 residues long. Trimming removed 7 bases from V and 8 bases from J; junction bases left unmatched: 4. This CDR3 reads CASTGQGHSPLHF. CDR3 nucleotide sequence: TGCGCCAGCACAGGACAGGGTCATTCACCCCTCCACTTT.

This clone was detected a few times. CDR3 sequence (DNA): TGTGCCAGCAGCTTATCAGGGGCCGCGCCGTTTTCTGGGGCCAACGTCCTGACTTTC. Amino acids: CASSLSGAAPFSGANVLTF. This chain joins TRBV7-3 and TRBJ2-6; possible D gene TRBD1, 6 bases. Per the germline V gene, CDR1 is SGHTA and CDR2 is FQGTGA. There are 19 residues in the CDR3. The V gene lost 2 bases and the J gene lost 1 base, with 18 bases spanning the gap.

The chain recombines TRBV5-1 with TRBJ1-5, with D uncertain. This CDR3 has 16 amino acids. The germline V gene encodes CDR1 SGHRS and CDR2 YFSETQ. Trimming removed 0 bases at V and 0 bases at J, with 10 bases between. CDR3 sequence (DNA): TGCGCCAGCAGCTTGGGTAACAACCCTAGCAATCAGCCCCAGCATTTT. Protein sequence: CASSLGNNPSNQPQHF.

The chain employs TRBV3-1 (or the pseudogene TRBV3-2) and TRBJ1-1, with D tentatively TRBD1 (5 bases). Trimming left V 2 bases short and J 6 bases short, with 13 bases between. This CDR3 has 14 residues. Germline-derived CDR1 and CDR2 are LGHDT and YNNKEL (reference sequence). The chain's CDR3 is CASSQSRERSEAFF. In nucleotides, the CDR3 is TGTGCCAGCAGCCAATCCAGGGAACGCTCTGAAGCTTTCTTT.

The rearrangement uses TRBV5-1 and TRBJ1-6, with D possibly TRBD1 on 6 matching bases. V gave up 2 bases and J gave up 9 bases, with 21 bases separating them. The CDR3 length is 17 residues. Germline lookup yields CDR1 SGHRS and CDR2 YFSETQ. CDR3 coding DNA: TGCGCCAGCAGCTTAGAGGCAGGGGCCCTTCTTGGTTCACCCCTCCACTTT. It specifies CASSLEAGALLGSPLHF.

A remark on this clone: This specimen includes other DNA sequences encoding the same CDR3. This sequence joins TRBV21-1 and TRBJ2-7; the listed D gene, TRBD2, was not tested against the DNA. TRBV21-1 is reported as a pseudogene. The CDR3 totals 17 residues. The CDR3 DNA reads as TGTGCCAGCAGCAAAATAGCGGGGGGCTTGAGGTCCTACGAGCAGTACTTC. Translation: CASSKIAGGLRSYEQYF.

To note about this clone: A read error may be the cause here, since a much bigger clone is one base away. V is TRBV11-2 and J is TRBJ2-5, with 9 bases that match TRBD1. Germline-derived CDR1 and CDR2 are SGHAT and FQNNGV. V shed 5 bases and J 4 bases; nucleotides not matched to a gene: 2. CDR3 length: 13 amino acids. Here the CDR3 reads CASSQTGGETQYF. The CDR3 DNA sequence: TGTGCCAGCAGCCAGACAGGGGGAGAGACCCAGTACTTC.

CDR3 sequence (DNA): TGCGCCAGCAGCCGGTCAGGGCGAGACACCATATATTTT. Encoded protein: CASSRSGRDTIYF. The chain is built from TRBV5-1 and TRBJ1-3; TRBD1 is a possible D gene (5 bases). V was clipped by 4 bases and J by 8 bases, with 13 bases between them. Per the germline V gene, CDR1 is SGHRS and CDR2 is YFSETQ. CDR3 length: 13 amino acids. The variable domain in full, completed from reference TRBV5-1 and TRBJ1-3, reads KAGVTQTPRYLIKTRGQQVTLSCSPISGHRSVSWYQQTPGQGLQFLFEYFSETQRNKGNFPGRFSGRQFSNSRSEMNVSTLELGDSALYLCASSRSGRDTIYFGEGSWLTVV.

This chain connects TRBV3-1 (or the pseudogene TRBV3-2) to TRBJ2-1, with D perhaps matching TRBD1 (6 bases). CDR1 and CDR2 (germline): LGHDT, YNNKEL (reference sequence). V was shortened by 1 base and J by 9 bases, with 16 bases between the two germline ends. The CDR3 has 15 residues. The CDR3 DNA reads TGTGCCAGCAGCCAAGGCGCAGGGGAAAGTGGTGAGCAGTTCTTC. This encodes CASSQGAGESGEQFF.

J is TRBJ2-5 and V is TRBV7-2; 9 nucleotides agree with TRBD2. The trim removed 4 bases at V and 4 bases at J, leaving 4 bases unmatched. Per germline, CDR1 SGHTA and CDR2 FQGNSA. This CDR3 has 14 residues. In DNA, the CDR3 is TGTGCCAGCAGCTCTTCGACTAGCGGAGAGACCCAGTACTTC. As protein: CASSSSTSGETQYF.

J is TRBJ2-5 and V is TRBV4-1, with 9 bases lining up with TRBD1. J gave up 2 bases and V 1 base, and 2 bases lay outside the gene matches. The germline V gene has CDR1 MGHRA and CDR2 YSYEKL. The length of the CDR3 is 15 residues. The CDR3 DNA is TGCGCCAGCAGCCAAGTTGGGACAGGGCAAGAGACCCAGTACTTC. Its protein is CASSQVGTGQETQYF.

This CDR3 reads CASSLGTPAYNEQFF. CDR3 nucleotides: TGTGCCAGCAGCCTCGGGACACCCGCCTACAATGAGCAGTTCTTC. This chain joins TRBV7-8 and TRBJ2-1; maybe TRBD1 (6 bases). Germline V gene lookup returns CDR1 SGHVS and CDR2 FQNEAQ. The V and J ends lost 5 bases and 2 bases respectively, with 13 bases between them. The CDR3 is made up of 15 amino acids.

The chain uses TRBV14 and TRBJ2-2; D remains ambiguous. Germline V gene lookup returns CDR1 SGHDN and CDR2 FVKESK. V was cut by 4 bases and J by 2 bases, with 8 bases left in between. This CDR3 spans 14 amino acids. This chain's CDR3 is CASSRQVNTGELFF. Written as DNA, the CDR3 is TGTGCCAGCAGCCGTCAGGTTAACACCGGGGAGCTGTTTTTT.

The rearrangement joins TRBV18 to TRBJ1-5; no definite D call. Germline V lookup: CDR1 KGHSH, CDR2 LQKENI. V lost 4 bases to trimming and J lost 5 bases, with 9 bases between them. This CDR3 has 13 amino acids. CDR3 loop: CASSRSEDQPQHF. CDR3 coding DNA: TGTGCCAGCTCACGTTCAGAGGATCAGCCCCAGCATTTT.

The rearrangement links TRBV2 to TRBJ1-6; 7 nucleotides agree with TRBD1. Germline V CDR1 and CDR2: SNHLY, FYNNEI. The CDR3 is 16 residues long. V was pared by 8 bases and J by 6 bases, with 13 bases of the junction left unmatched. The CDR3 here is CASGATGSFGNSPLHF. CDR3 DNA: TGTGCCAGCGGGGCGACAGGGAGTTTTGGTAATTCACCCCTCCACTTT.

The chain has TRBV6-6 and TRBJ2-7, with D maybe TRBD2 (6 bases). This CDR3 spans 14 amino acids. Germline loops: CDR1 MNHNY, CDR2 SVGAGI (reference sequence). Trimming left V 2 bases short and J 3 bases short, with 11 bases between. The CDR3 sequence is CASSYGTEVYEQYF. CDR3 bases: TGTGCCAGCAGTTACGGGACTGAAGTCTACGAGCAGTACTTC.

The chain couples TRBV7-2 to TRBJ2-7, with TRBD1 matching over 9 bases. CDR3 length: 14 residues. CDR1 and CDR2 from the germline V gene are SGHTA and FQGNSA. The V and J ends lost 5 bases and 5 bases, in that order; junction bases with no gene match: 7. CDR3: CASSRGTGRDEQYF. The DNA of the CDR3 is TGTGCCAGCAGCCGGGGGACAGGGCGAGACGAGCAGTACTTC.

This sequence joins TRBV11-2 and TRBJ1-5, with 8 bases identical to TRBD1. The CDR3 is made up of 17 amino acids. The J segment lost 0 bases and the V segment lost 5 bases, leaving 9 bases of the junction unmatched. Germline-derived CDR1 and CDR2 are SGHAT and FQNNGV. The CDR3 DNA follows: TGTGCCAGCAGCAGCGGGACAGGTGTATATAGCAATCAGCCCCAGCATTTT. Protein: CASSSGTGVYSNQPQHF.